Sequencing of this T cell receptor beta chain was carried out in a study of blood T cell repertoires in COVID-19. Measured with immunoSEQ multiplex PCR; TCRdb has only the in-frame clones, and not every one. Here the sample spans about 180,000 clones, 88% being singletons. The sequenced sample consisted of peripheral blood. The receptor was isolated from a woman aged 25 to 45 with acute or convalescent COVID-19.

This CDR3 reads CASSYGGLEQFF. CDR3 sequence (DNA): TGTGCCAGCAGTTACGGCGGGCTAGAGCAGTTCTTC. The chain employs TRBV6-2 or TRBV6-3 and TRBJ2-1; D is possibly TRBD2 (5 bases). This CDR3 has 12 residues. Germline values: CDR1 MNHEY, CDR2 SVGEGT. V lost 2 bases and J 10 bases, leaving 9 bases between the germline ends.